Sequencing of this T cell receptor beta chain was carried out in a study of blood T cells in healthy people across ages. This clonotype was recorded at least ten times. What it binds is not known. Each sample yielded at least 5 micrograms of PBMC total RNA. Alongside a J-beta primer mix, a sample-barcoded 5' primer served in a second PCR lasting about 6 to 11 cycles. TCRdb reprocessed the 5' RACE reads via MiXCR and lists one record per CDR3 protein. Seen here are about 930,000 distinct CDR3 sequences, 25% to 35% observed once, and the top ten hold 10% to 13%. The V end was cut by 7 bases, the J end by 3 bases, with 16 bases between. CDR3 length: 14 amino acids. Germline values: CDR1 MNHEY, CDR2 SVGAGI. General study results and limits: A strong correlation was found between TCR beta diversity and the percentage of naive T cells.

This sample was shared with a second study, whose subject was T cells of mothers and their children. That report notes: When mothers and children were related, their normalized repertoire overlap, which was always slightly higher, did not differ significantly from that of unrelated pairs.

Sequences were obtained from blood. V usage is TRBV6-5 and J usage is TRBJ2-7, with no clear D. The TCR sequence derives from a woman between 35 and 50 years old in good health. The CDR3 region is CASTPSPDGYEQYF. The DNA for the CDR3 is TGTGCCAGCACTCCCTCCCCGGACGGCTACGAGCAGTACTTC.